The 28 T cell receptor beta chains given below trace back to one sample, sequenced in a study of cytomegalovirus exposure and HLA in healthy donors. Primers included in the PCR were 60 Vbeta and 13 Jbeta primers. The protocol was immunoSEQ multiplex PCR, while the TCRdb copy is restricted to in-frame clones and leaves out a portion. The table for this sample gives about 140,000 clones. What was sequenced was PBMCs. Receptors originate from a woman between 18 and 30 years old in good health and CMV-seronegative.

The CDR3 here is CASSYGYVRSADTQYF. CDR3 bases: TGTGCCAGCAGTTACGGATACGTGAGGAGCGCAGATACGCAGTATTTT. The rearrangement joins TRBV6-5 to TRBJ2-3; D not certain. Germline V gives CDR1 MNHEY, CDR2 SVGAGI. This CDR3 spans 16 amino acids. Trimming shortened V by 2 bases and J by 4 bases, and 16 bases separated the two germline ends.

The rearrangement links TRBV7-9 to TRBJ2-2, with 7 bases aligning to TRBD1. CDR1 SEHNR and CDR2 FQNEAQ come from the germline V gene (reference sequence). The CDR3 sequence is 15 residues long. J gave up 2 bases and V 5 bases, and 5 bases lay outside the gene matches. CDR3: CASSIGTVNTGELFF. The CDR3 DNA follows: TGTGCCAGCAGCATCGGGACAGTAAACACCGGGGAGCTGTTTTTT.

CDR3 bases: TGTGCCAGCAGCTTAGATCAATATGGCTACACCTTC. Protein: CASSLDQYGYTF. The chain has TRBV7-2 and TRBJ1-2; no definite D call. The CDR3 spans 12 residues. V was shortened by 1 base and J by 5 bases, with 5 bases between the two germline ends. In germline, CDR1 is SGHTA, CDR2 FQGNSA.

This chain joins TRBV6-1 and TRBJ1-1, with 7 nucleotides matching TRBD1. V lost 6 bases, J lost 3 bases, and 10 bases stayed unmatched. Germline assignment: CDR1 MNHNS and CDR2 SASEGT. The CDR3 covers 15 residues. Here the CDR3 DNA reads TGTGCCAGCAGCCGTTCAGGGACAGAGCACACTGAAGCTTTCTTT. It codes for CASSRSGTEHTEAFF.

This chain joins TRBV6-4 and TRBJ2-1; D not resolved. CDR1 is MRHNA and CDR2 is SNTAGT in the germline V gene. The CDR3 covers 18 residues. V dropped 0 bases and J dropped 5 bases, with 20 bases sitting between them. The CDR3, as DNA: TGTGCCAGCAGTGACTCTAATTCCCGCTGCGGCAGCGACAATGAGCAGTTCTTC. Translated: CASSDSNSRCGSDNEQFF.

J is TRBJ2-6 and V is TRBV5-1; 9 positions match TRBD2. V was pared by 0 bases and J by 2 bases, with 6 bases of the junction left unmatched. This CDR3 has 18 residues. Germline V gene sequence: CDR1 SGHRS, CDR2 YFSETQ. CDR3 region: CASSLVTSGFPGANVLTF. CDR3 bases: TGCGCCAGCAGCTTGGTAACTAGCGGGTTCCCTGGGGCCAACGTCCTGACTTTC.

The rearrangement links TRBV27 to TRBJ2-7; 13 nucleotides line up with TRBD2. This CDR3 contains 19 residues. Per the germline V gene, CDR1 is MNHEY and CDR2 is SMNVEV (reference sequence). The J segment lost 6 bases and the V segment lost 2 bases, leaving 16 bases of the junction unmatched. The CDR3 sequence: CASSLRTSGSFPPLGEQYF. The CDR3 DNA is TGTGCCAGCAGTTTAAGGACTAGCGGGAGTTTTCCCCCTCTTGGCGAGCAGTACTTC.

The genes are TRBV9 and TRBJ1-1; no reliable D call. CDR3 length: 16 residues. V was shortened by 4 bases and J by 0 bases, with 16 bases between the two germline ends. CDR1 is SGDLS, CDR2 YYNGEE, per germline. This CDR3 is CASSTSGEGLNTEAFF. The CDR3 DNA sequence: TGTGCCAGCAGCACCTCGGGCGAGGGCCTGAACACTGAAGCTTTCTTT. The full variable domain, completed using reference TRBV9 and TRBJ1-1, is DSGVTQTPKHLITATGQRVTLRCSPRSGDLSVYWYQQSLDQGLQFLIQYYNGEERAKGNILERFSAQQFPDLHSELNLSSLELGDSALYFCASSTSGEGLNTEAFFGQGTRLTVV.

This chain uses TRBV18 with TRBJ2-5; 8 bases line up with TRBD1. CDR1 and CDR2 from the germline V gene are KGHSH and LQKENI. CDR3 length: 13 residues. J lost 4 bases, V lost 3 bases, and 1 base had no gene match. The CDR3 loop is CASSPDRGETQYF. The CDR3, as DNA: TGTGCCAGCTCACCTGACAGGGGAGAGACCCAGTACTTC.

V gene TRBV5-1 combines with J gene TRBJ2-5; maybe TRBD2 (5 bases). V lost 2 bases, J lost 3 bases, and 8 bases lay in between. This CDR3 is built from 13 residues. Per germline, CDR1 SGHRS and CDR2 YFSETQ. This CDR3 reads CASSLDGEETQYF. The CDR3 nucleotides read TGCGCCAGCAGCTTAGACGGGGAAGAGACCCAGTACTTC.

The J gene is TRBJ2-5, the V gene TRBV18; a weak D match, TRBD2 (7 bases). V dropped 6 bases and J dropped 3 bases, with 20 bases sitting between them. The CDR3 has 16 residues. The germline V gene encodes CDR1 KGHSH and CDR2 LQKENI. The CDR3 loop is CASSHRGGGPKETQYF. CDR3 nucleotide sequence: TGTGCCAGCTCCCATAGGGGGGGAGGGCCGAAAGAGACCCAGTACTTC.

This CDR3 is CASSLDGRAFF. CDR3 DNA: TGTGCCAGCAGCCTCGACGGCAGGGCTTTCTTT. The genes are TRBV13 and TRBJ1-1; no clear D. V lost 5 bases and J lost 11, with 12 bases in between. The CDR3 is 11 amino acids. In germline, CDR1 is PRHDT, CDR2 FYEKMQ (reference sequence).

This rearrangement joins TRBV4-1 to TRBJ2-7; 7 nucleotides line up with TRBD1. Unmatched junction bases numbered 9, after V lost 2 bases and J lost 2 bases. The CDR3 is 16 residues long. Germline CDR1 reads MGHRA; CDR2 reads YSYEKL. CDR3: CASSQTTGTVPYEQYF. The CDR3 coding sequence is TGCGCCAGCAGCCAAACGACGGGGACAGTACCCTACGAGCAGTACTTC.

V is TRBV7-9 and J is TRBJ2-1; TRBD2 agrees at 14 bases. This CDR3 comprises 15 residues. CDR1 is SEHNR and CDR2 is FQNEAQ in the germline V gene (reference sequence). V was clipped by 5 bases and J by 8 bases; unmatched bases: 5. The CDR3, as DNA: TGTGCCAGCAGCCTAGGGACTAGCGGGAGCTATGAGCAGTTCTTC. Translating gives CASSLGTSGSYEQFF.

The genes are TRBV14 and TRBJ2-7; possibly TRBD2 for D (5 bases). The CDR3 is made up of 16 amino acids. V lost 0 bases and J lost 2, with 14 bases in between. The germline CDR1 and CDR2 sequences are SGHDN and FVKESK. The CDR3 here is CASSQEFTREPYEQYV. The CDR3 coding sequence is TGTGCCAGCAGCCAAGAATTTACGAGGGAACCCTACGAGCAGTACGTC.

The chain couples TRBV9 to TRBJ2-3; weak D call: TRBD2 (5 bases). Germline CDR1 SGDLS, CDR2 YYNGEE. This CDR3 is built from 15 residues. V was shortened by 3 bases and J by 8 bases, with 19 bases between the two germline ends. CDR3 protein: CASSGASSSGGTQYF. For the CDR3, the DNA is TGTGCCAGCAGCGGGGCTAGCTCCTCTGGCGGTACGCAGTATTTT.

The chain employs TRBV29-1 and TRBJ2-3; possibly TRBD2 for D (6 bases). Germline V gene lookup returns CDR1 SQVTM and CDR2 ANQGSEA. Trimming took off 6 bases at V and 4 bases at J, with 14 bases between the two ends. The CDR3 is made up of 13 amino acids. CDR3 loop: CSVAGAGPDTQYF. CDR3 sequence (DNA): TGCAGCGTCGCTGGGGCGGGACCAGATACGCAGTATTTT.

This chain links TRBV7-9 with TRBJ2-7; D perhaps matches TRBD2 (6 bases). Trimming left V 5 bases short and J 4 bases short, with 15 bases between. The CDR3 runs 14 residues. The germline gives CDR1 SEHNR, CDR2 FQNEAQ (reference sequence). CDR3 residues: CASSPGTSNYEQYF. The DNA for the CDR3 is TGTGCCAGCAGCCCCGGGACTTCTAATTACGAGCAGTACTTC.

V usage is TRBV6-5 and J usage is TRBJ1-5; D is possibly TRBD1 (6 bases). Trimming took off 6 bases at V and 7 bases at J, with 19 bases between the two ends. Germline CDR1 is MNHEY and CDR2 is SVGAGI. CDR3 size: 15 residues. As DNA, the CDR3 is TGTGCCAGCAGCCAAGGCAGGGGACTAGACCAGCCCCAGCATTTT. It is translated as CASSQGRGLDQPQHF.

Regarding this clone: The junction does not match germline at one end; this may be a read error. The rearrangement links TRBV10-3 to TRBJ2-1; 8 bases map to TRBD2. The CDR3 runs 16 residues. Per germline, CDR1 ENHRY and CDR2 SYGVKD. In DNA, the CDR3 is TGTGTCATCAGTTATATAAGCGGGAGTTGGTACAATGAGCAGTTCTTC. As protein: CVISYISGSWYNEQFF.

The gene calls are TRBV6-5 and TRBJ2-7, with D tentatively TRBD2 (6 bases). The CDR3 totals 15 residues. CDR1 and CDR2 from the germline V gene are MNHEY and SVGAGI. Trimming stripped 6 bases from V and 3 bases from J, with 18 bases between. The CDR3 DNA reads as TGTGCCAGCAGGTCACCGGGACTGGGGCACTACGAGCAGTACTTC. Encoded protein: CASRSPGLGHYEQYF.

The V and J genes are TRBV27 and TRBJ2-1; 9 bases are shared with TRBD2. V shed 8 bases, J shed 7 bases, and the junction held 12 bases outside the gene matches. The V gene's germline CDR1 is MNHEY and CDR2 SMNVEV (reference sequence). The CDR3 has 15 amino acids. Here the CDR3 DNA reads TGTGCCAGCGGCCTTGGGGCTAGCGGGATAAATGAGCAGTTCTTC. Amino acid sequence: CASGLGASGINEQFF.

The chain couples TRBV7-3 to TRBJ2-1, with a tentative D call TRBD2 (6 bases). The CDR3 covers 15 residues. With 5 bases removed from V and 6 bases from J, the gap between germline ends came to 17 bases. Germline values: CDR1 SGHTA, CDR2 FQGTGA. The CDR3 DNA is TGTGCCAGCAGCAGATCGGACTATAAGGGCAATGAGCAGTTCTTC. Translating it yields CASSRSDYKGNEQFF.

This chain connects TRBV9 to TRBJ2-6; 8 bases match TRBD2. Trimming took 3 bases from V and 12 from J; bases not matched to a gene: 17. The CDR3 runs to 17 residues. CDR1 is SGDLS, CDR2 YYNGEE, per germline. The CDR3 bases are TGTGCCAGCAGCGCGACTAGCGAGGGTCTACCCCGAGGCGTCCTGACTTTC. It codes for CASSATSEGLPRGVLTF.

V gene TRBV7-3 combines with J gene TRBJ2-7; TRBD2 aligns across 8 bases. The ends lost 0 bases at V and 7 bases at J; junction bases unmatched: 11. The CDR3 sequence is 16 residues long. Per germline, CDR1 SGHTA and CDR2 FQGTGA. CDR3 sequence reads: CASSLTRLASLIEQYV. Written as DNA, the CDR3 is TGTGCCAGCAGCTTAACGAGACTAGCGAGCCTCATAGAGCAGTACGTC.

This chain connects TRBV5-6 to TRBJ1-1, with D tentatively TRBD1 (6 bases). This CDR3 contains 14 residues. V dropped 1 base and J dropped 3 bases, with 10 bases sitting between them. The germline V gene encodes CDR1 SGHDT and CDR2 YYEEEE. The CDR3 reads CASSLRYRDTEAFF. The CDR3 bases are TGTGCCAGCAGCTTGAGGTACAGGGACACTGAAGCTTTCTTT.

This rearrangement joins TRBV7-9 to TRBJ2-7, with D perhaps matching TRBD1 (6 bases). Germline CDR1 SEHNR, CDR2 FQNEAQ (reference sequence). The CDR3 covers 15 residues. V was clipped by 5 bases and J by 3 bases, with 17 bases between them. The chain's CDR3 is CASSPPQDSRYEQYF. CDR3 coding DNA: TGTGCCAGCAGCCCCCCCCAGGACAGCCGCTACGAGCAGTACTTC.

The rearrangement uses TRBV9 and TRBJ2-2; D is perhaps TRBD2 (5 bases). This CDR3 is 14 amino acids long. The germline CDR1 and CDR2 sequences are SGDLS and YYNGEE. V lost 5 bases to trimming and J lost 4 bases, with 12 bases between them. The CDR3 sequence is CASSGESGTGELFF. As DNA, the CDR3 is TGTGCCAGCAGTGGGGAGTCGGGCACCGGGGAGCTGTTTTTT.